These 16 T cell receptor beta chains came from one sample sequenced in a study of blood T cell repertoires in COVID-19. The table came from immunoSEQ multiplex PCR; TCRdb's copy has only in-frame clones and leaves some out. The table lists over 150,000 clones, approximately 89% of them singletons. The sample consisted of PBMCs or T cells enriched from blood (not recorded which). The receptor set was obtained from a man aged 40-49 years who had recovered from COVID-19.

V gene TRBV5-1 combines with J gene TRBJ2-7, with TRBD1 identical over 11 bases. CDR3 size: 15 residues. Germline trimming cut 5 bases from V and 1 base from J; bases unmatched to any gene: 5. Germline lookup yields CDR1 SGHRS and CDR2 YFSETQ. The CDR3 coding sequence is TGCGCCAGCAGAAACCGGGACAGGGGGTCCTACGAGCAGTACTTC. It specifies CASRNRDRGSYEQYF.

This clone was counted a single time. The chain joins TRBV6-1 to TRBJ2-7, with 11 bases fitting TRBD1. CDR3 length: 14 amino acids. CDR1 MNHNS and CDR2 SASEGT come from the germline V gene. V lost 3 bases to trimming and J lost 5 bases; unmatched junction nucleotides: 3. CDR3 amino acids: CASSEPGQGDEQYF. DNA for the CDR3: TGTGCCAGCAGTGAGCCGGGACAGGGGGACGAGCAGTACTTC.

V gene TRBV3-1 (or the pseudogene TRBV3-2) combines with J gene TRBJ2-7; 8 bases match TRBD1. The J segment lost 0 bases and the V segment lost 7 bases, leaving 5 bases of the junction unmatched. This CDR3 comprises 14 residues. Germline CDR1 reads LGHDT; CDR2 reads YNNKEL (reference sequence). The DNA for the CDR3 is TGTGCCAGCACTAAAGGACAGGGCTCCTACGAGCAGTACTTC. Protein sequence: CASTKGQGSYEQYF.

This clone was seen more than once but under ten times. This chain uses TRBV28 with TRBJ2-7; TRBD1 aligns across 8 bases. V lost 7 bases and J lost 5; bases outside the gene matches: 16. The CDR3 consists of 16 residues. Germline CDR1 reads MDHEN; CDR2 reads SYDVKM. CDR3 sequence: CASTPPLAGGVDEQYF. Here the CDR3 DNA reads TGTGCCAGCACCCCCCCCCTCGCAGGGGGCGTCGACGAGCAGTACTTC.

The V call is TRBV20-1, the J call TRBJ1-5; no clear D. Trimming took 3 bases from V and 7 from J, leaving 10 bases between them. CDR1 is DFQATT, CDR2 SNEGSKA, per germline (reference sequence). The length of the CDR3 is 12 residues. CDR3 in amino acids: CSASEREQPQHF. CDR3 bases: TGCAGTGCTAGTGAACGAGAACAGCCCCAGCATTTT.

This clone was found a few times. This chain links TRBV20-1 with TRBJ1-4, with D hard to call. V was trimmed by 3 bases and J by 3 bases, leaving 20 bases between them. The CDR3 spans 17 residues. The germline V gene encodes CDR1 DFQATT and CDR2 SNEGSKA (reference sequence). The CDR3 here is CSASLEGVRGANEKLFF. Here the CDR3 DNA reads TGCAGTGCTAGTCTTGAGGGAGTTCGAGGAGCTAATGAAAAACTGTTTTTT.

The genes are TRBV24-1 and TRBJ2-2; D uncertain. Germline lookup yields CDR1 KGHDR and CDR2 SFDVKD. The CDR3 is 12 residues long. V was shortened by 5 bases and J by 8 bases, with 8 bases between the two germline ends. This CDR3 is CATSVLLGELFF. CDR3 DNA sequence: TGTGCCACCAGTGTCCTACTGGGGGAGCTGTTTTTT.

The chain carries TRBV9 and TRBJ2-3, with D uncertain. The CDR3 runs to 13 residues. V was cut by 0 bases and J by 6 bases, with 8 bases left in between. Per the germline V gene, CDR1 is SGDLS and CDR2 is YYNGEE. CDR3 amino acids: CASSVGSPDTQYF. DNA for the CDR3: TGTGCCAGCAGCGTAGGTTCCCCGGATACGCAGTATTTT.

The gene calls are TRBV6-5 and TRBJ2-2; 8 nucleotides match TRBD2. Germline trimming cut 5 bases from V and 5 bases from J; bases unmatched to any gene: 4. CDR3 length equals 14 residues. Germline loops: CDR1 MNHEY, CDR2 SVGAGI. Here the CDR3 reads CASSRGGGTGELFF. DNA of the CDR3: TGTGCCAGCAGTAGGGGCGGGGGGACCGGGGAGCTGTTTTTT.

The V call is TRBV5-1, the J call TRBJ2-5, with 7 positions matching TRBD1. The CDR3 has 15 residues. From germline, CDR1 is SGHRS and CDR2 YFSETQ. Trimming at V came to 4 bases and at J to 2 bases, leaving 8 bases not matched to a gene. The CDR3 sequence: CASSPTTGYQETQYF. The CDR3 DNA reads TGCGCCAGCAGCCCGACGACAGGGTATCAAGAGACCCAGTACTTC.

About this clone itself: Other DNA sequences within the sample encode an identical CDR3. The gene calls are TRBV2 and TRBJ2-7, with TRBD2 identical over 8 bases. Germline trimming cut 3 bases from V and 4 bases from J; bases unmatched to any gene: 5. The CDR3 is 14 amino acids. In germline, CDR1 is SNHLY, CDR2 FYNNEI. Written as DNA, the CDR3 is TGTGCCAGCAGTGAGACGGGGGGGCCGTACGAGCAGTACTTC. Translating gives CASSETGGPYEQYF.

The chain carries TRBV3-1 (or the pseudogene TRBV3-2) and TRBJ2-7, with 7 bases fitting TRBD2. The V gene end was trimmed by 4 bases and the J gene end by 4 bases; junction bases not matched to a gene: 10. Germline CDR1 and CDR2: LGHDT and YNNKEL (reference sequence). This CDR3 contains 15 residues. CDR3 coding DNA: TGTGCCAGCAGCCTAAGCGGGGACTCTTCTTACGAGCAGTACTTC. This gives the protein CASSLSGDSSYEQYF.

In DNA form, the CDR3 reads TGTGCCAGCTCACCATTAGCGTCCTACAATGAGCAGTTCTTC. Protein: CASSPLASYNEQFF. V gene TRBV18 combines with J gene TRBJ2-1; D perhaps matches TRBD2 (5 bases). CDR1 and CDR2 (germline): KGHSH, LQKENI. V was trimmed by 2 bases and J by 1 base, leaving 6 bases between them. CDR3 length: 14 amino acids.

This clone was observed once. This sequence joins TRBV7-2 and TRBJ1-5; 8 bases map to TRBD1. CDR3 size: 16 residues. Looked up from germline, CDR1 is SGHTA and CDR2 is FQGNSA. J was trimmed by 4 bases and V by 4 bases; bases with no gene match: 9. The CDR3 bases are TGTGCCAGCAGCTGGGGGGTGGGGACAGGTAATCAGCCCCAGCATTTT. Protein product: CASSWGVGTGNQPQHF.

This clone has a handful of counts. The chain uses TRBV6-5 and TRBJ1-5; D not certain. The CDR3 is made up of 15 amino acids. Per the germline V gene, CDR1 is MNHEY and CDR2 is SVGAGI. V lost 8 bases and J lost 7, with 21 bases in between. CDR3 region: CASLGLIGVEQPQHF. The CDR3 DNA follows: TGTGCCAGCCTCGGGCTGATCGGGGTTGAGCAGCCCCAGCATTTT.

This chain uses TRBV5-4 with TRBJ2-5, with TRBD2 identical over 8 bases. Per the germline V gene, CDR1 is SGHNT and CDR2 is YYREEE (reference sequence). CDR3 length: 15 residues. Trimming took 4 bases from V and 5 from J; bases not matched to a gene: 10. CDR3 sequence: CASSPVGSGDETQYF. CDR3 DNA sequence: TGTGCCAGCAGCCCCGTTGGTAGCGGGGATGAGACCCAGTACTTC. Looking up the rest from reference TRBV5-4 and TRBJ2-5 gives the full variable domain: ETGVTQSPTHLIKTRGQQVTLRCSSQSGHNTVSWYQQALGQGPQFIFQYYREEENGRGNFPPRFSGLQFPNYSSELNVNALELDDSALYLCASSPVGSGDETQYFGPGTRLLVL.